A selection of T cell receptor beta chains follows, all from one sample in a study of early T cells in non-severe SARS-CoV-2 infection. TCRdb recomputed calls from the 5' RACE reads with MiXCR, one row per CDR3 protein. The sample has approximately 84,000 distinct CDR3 sequences, around 13% seen once. Sequenced sample: whole blood. The receptors originated from an adult who was a healthcare worker with PCR-confirmed SARS-CoV-2 infection or an uninfected control (not recorded which). Each CDR3 is given with its conserved first and last residue. The D gene is left open where the match is weak. Size is omitted from some rows. Given values are once, few, many or a class for expanded clones.

abundance: many
v_gene: TRBV20-1
d_gene: -
len: 14
j_gene: TRBJ1-2
CDR3aa: CSASRRGATYGYTF
CDR3nt: TGCAGTGCTAGTCGGCGGGGGGCGACCTATGGCTACACCTTC

abundance: few
v_gene: TRBV11-2
d_gene: -
len: 15
j_gene: TRBJ2-1
CDR3aa: CASSSGLGVDNEQFF
CDR3nt: TGTGCCAGCAGCTCCGGACTGGGGGTGGACAATGAGCAGTTCTTC

abundance: few
v_gene: TRBV20-1
d_gene: -
len: 13
j_gene: TRBJ1-4
CDR3aa: CSARDDPTEKLFF
CDR3nt: TGCAGTGCTAGAGATGATCCCACAGAAAAACTGTTTTTT

abundance: -
v_gene: TRBV2
d_gene: -
len: 10
j_gene: TRBJ2-1
CDR3aa: CASSLNEQFF
CDR3nt: TGTGCCAGCAGCCTCAATGAGCAGTTCTTC

abundance: -
v_gene: TRBV18
d_gene: -
len: 15
j_gene: TRBJ2-3
CDR3aa: CASSPGLARTDTQYF
CDR3nt: TGTGCCAGCTCACCAGGGCTAGCGCGCACAGATACGCAGTATTTT

abundance: -
v_gene: TRBV5-5
d_gene: -
len: 17
j_gene: TRBJ2-1
CDR3aa: CASSFQSGTSSYNEQFF
CDR3nt: TGTGCCAGCAGTTTCCAGTCCGGGACAAGCTCCTACAATGAGCAGTTCTTC

abundance: -
v_gene: TRBV2
d_gene: -
len: 14
j_gene: TRBJ2-1
CDR3aa: CASKVPSPYNEQFF
CDR3nt: TGTGCCAGTAAAGTCCCCTCGCCTTACAATGAGCAGTTCTTC

abundance: -
v_gene: TRBV9
d_gene: -
len: 14
j_gene: TRBJ1-2
CDR3aa: CASSSRYFSNGYTF
CDR3nt: TGTGCCAGCAGCTCACGGTATTTTTCGAATGGCTACACCTTC

abundance: -
v_gene: TRBV6-6
d_gene: -
len: 14
j_gene: TRBJ2-1
CDR3aa: CASTGIAAYNEQFF
CDR3nt: TGTGCCAGCACGGGGATAGCGGCTTACAATGAGCAGTTCTTC

abundance: many
v_gene: TRBV5-1
d_gene: TRBD1
len: 16
j_gene: TRBJ2-1
CDR3aa: CASSPPGTGVLSEQFF
CDR3nt: TGCGCCAGCAGCCCTCCCGGGACAGGGGTCTTAAGTGAGCAGTTCTTC

abundance: few
v_gene: TRBV24-1
d_gene: -
len: 17
j_gene: TRBJ2-5
CDR3aa: CATSPPSGTPRQETQYF
CDR3nt: TGTGCCACCAGCCCCCCCTCTGGGACACCACGTCAAGAGACCCAGTACTTC

abundance: few
v_gene: TRBV12-3/TRBV12-4
d_gene: -
len: 11
j_gene: TRBJ2-7
CDR3aa: CASSKRYEQYF
CDR3nt: TGTGCCAGCAGTAAGCGATACGAGCAGTACTTC

abundance: few
v_gene: TRBV28
d_gene: -
len: 16
j_gene: TRBJ1-5
CDR3aa: CASRDLEGPTYQPQHF
CDR3nt: TGTGCCAGCAGAGACCTAGAGGGGCCCACCTATCAGCCCCAGCATTTT

abundance: few
v_gene: TRBV19
d_gene: -
len: 16
j_gene: TRBJ2-5
CDR3aa: CASSIGGPRAGETQYF
CDR3nt: TGTGCCAGTAGTATCGGGGGGCCCCGGGCCGGAGAGACCCAGTACTTC

abundance: -
v_gene: TRBV20-1
d_gene: -
len: 15
j_gene: TRBJ2-3
CDR3aa: CSARIMASGTDTQYF
CDR3nt: TGCAGTGCTAGGATAATGGCCAGCGGGACAGATACGCAGTATTTT

abundance: -
v_gene: TRBV29-1
d_gene: -
len: 14
j_gene: TRBJ1-4
CDR3aa: CSVLTWSGGEKLFF
CDR3nt: TGCAGCGTCCTCACGTGGAGCGGTGGAGAAAAACTGTTTTTT

abundance: -
v_gene: TRBV11-3
d_gene: TRBD1
len: 16
j_gene: TRBJ2-1
CDR3aa: CTSSLGGQRSYNEQFF
CDR3nt: TGTACCAGCAGCTTAGGGGGCCAGCGGAGCTACAATGAGCAGTTCTTC

abundance: -
v_gene: TRBV29-1
d_gene: -
len: 12
j_gene: TRBJ2-5
CDR3aa: CSVFFLKETQYF
CDR3nt: TGCAGCGTTTTTTTCTTAAAAGAGACCCAGTACTTC

abundance: few
v_gene: TRBV5-5
d_gene: -
len: 13
j_gene: TRBJ1-1
CDR3aa: CASSLIRTTEAFF
CDR3nt: TGTGCCAGCAGCTTAATCAGGACCACTGAAGCTTTCTTT

abundance: many
v_gene: TRBV28
d_gene: -
len: 13
j_gene: TRBJ2-5
CDR3aa: CASSFPAQETQYF
CDR3nt: TGTGCCAGCAGTTTCCCAGCCCAAGAGACCCAGTACTTC

abundance: few
v_gene: TRBV29-1
d_gene: -
len: 14
j_gene: TRBJ1-2
CDR3aa: CGVGPGKPIYGYTF
CDR3nt: TGCGGCGTTGGTCCTGGAAAGCCGATTTATGGCTACACCTTC

abundance: many
v_gene: TRBV6-1
d_gene: -
len: 19
j_gene: TRBJ2-2
CDR3aa: CASSAPGLRTLANTGELFF
CDR3nt: TGTGCCAGCAGTGCACCGGGACTCCGTACCCTCGCGAACACCGGGGAGCTGTTTTTT

abundance: -
v_gene: TRBV7-3
d_gene: -
len: 15
j_gene: TRBJ1-1
CDR3aa: CASSSGWQMNTEAFF
CDR3nt: TGTGCCAGCAGCTCAGGGTGGCAAATGAACACTGAAGCTTTCTTT

abundance: once
v_gene: TRBV20-1
d_gene: TRBD1
len: 15
j_gene: TRBJ2-1
CDR3aa: CSARDPNRGTHEQFF
CDR3nt: TGCAGTGCTAGGGACCCGAACAGGGGAACCCATGAGCAGTTCTTC

abundance: few
v_gene: TRBV21-1
d_gene: -
len: 19
j_gene: TRBJ1-1
CDR3aa: CASSNWGRVFGAMNTEAFF
CDR3nt: TGTGCCAGCAGCAATTGGGGTAGGGTCTTCGGGGCTATGAACACTGAAGCTTTCTTT

abundance: few
v_gene: TRBV7-2
d_gene: TRBD2
len: 14
j_gene: TRBJ2-5
CDR3aa: CASSLSGGQETQYF
CDR3nt: TGTGCCAGCAGCTTATCGGGGGGACAAGAGACCCAGTACTTC

abundance: many
v_gene: TRBV10-3
d_gene: -
len: 13
j_gene: TRBJ1-6
CDR3aa: CATGGGVNSPLHF
CDR3nt: TGTGCCACCGGCGGGGGGGTCAATTCACCCCTCCACTTT